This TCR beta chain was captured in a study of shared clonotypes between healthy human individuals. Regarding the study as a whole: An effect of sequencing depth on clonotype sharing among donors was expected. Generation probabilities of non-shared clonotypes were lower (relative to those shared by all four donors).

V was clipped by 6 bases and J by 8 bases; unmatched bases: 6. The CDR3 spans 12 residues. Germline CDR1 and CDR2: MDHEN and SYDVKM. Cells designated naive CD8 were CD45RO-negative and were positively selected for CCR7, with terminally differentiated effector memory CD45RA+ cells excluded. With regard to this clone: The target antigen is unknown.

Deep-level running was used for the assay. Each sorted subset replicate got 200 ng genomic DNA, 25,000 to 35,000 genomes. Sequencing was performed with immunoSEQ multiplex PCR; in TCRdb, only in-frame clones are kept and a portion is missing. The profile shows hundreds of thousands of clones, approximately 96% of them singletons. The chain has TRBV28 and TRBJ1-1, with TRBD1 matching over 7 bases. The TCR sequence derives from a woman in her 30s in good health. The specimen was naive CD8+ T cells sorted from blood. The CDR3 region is CASRSTGSEAFF. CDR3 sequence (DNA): TGTGCCAGCAGATCGACAGGGTCCGAAGCTTTCTTT.